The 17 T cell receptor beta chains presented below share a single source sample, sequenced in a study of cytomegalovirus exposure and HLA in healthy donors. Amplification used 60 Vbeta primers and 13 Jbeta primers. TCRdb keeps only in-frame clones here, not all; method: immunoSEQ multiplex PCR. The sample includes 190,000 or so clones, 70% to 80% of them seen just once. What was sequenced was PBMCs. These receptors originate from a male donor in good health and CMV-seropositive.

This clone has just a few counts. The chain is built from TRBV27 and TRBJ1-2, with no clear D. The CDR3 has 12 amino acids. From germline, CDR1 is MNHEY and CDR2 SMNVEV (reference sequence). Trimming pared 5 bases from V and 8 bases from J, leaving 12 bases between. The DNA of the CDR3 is TGTGCCAGCAGTCCACTACACGGGGGCTACACCTTC. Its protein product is CASSPLHGGYTF.

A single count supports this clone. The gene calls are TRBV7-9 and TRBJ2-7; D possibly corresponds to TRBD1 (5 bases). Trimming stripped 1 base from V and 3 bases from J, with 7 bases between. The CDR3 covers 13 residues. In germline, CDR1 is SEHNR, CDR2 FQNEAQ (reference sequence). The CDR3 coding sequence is TGTGCCAGCAGCTTAGTACAGGACTACGAGCAGTACTTC. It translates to CASSLVQDYEQYF.

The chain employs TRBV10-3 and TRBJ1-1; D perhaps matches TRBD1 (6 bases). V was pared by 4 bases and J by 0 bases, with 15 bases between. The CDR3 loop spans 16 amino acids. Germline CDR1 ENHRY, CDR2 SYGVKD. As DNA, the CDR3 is TGTGCCATCAGTGCCCAGACAGGTGCCCTGAACACTGAAGCTTTCTTT. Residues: CAISAQTGALNTEAFF.

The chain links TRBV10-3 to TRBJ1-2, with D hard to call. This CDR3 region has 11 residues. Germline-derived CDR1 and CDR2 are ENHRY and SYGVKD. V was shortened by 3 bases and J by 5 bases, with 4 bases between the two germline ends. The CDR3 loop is CAISDPYGYTF. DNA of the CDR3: TGTGCCATCAGTGATCCGTATGGCTACACCTTC.

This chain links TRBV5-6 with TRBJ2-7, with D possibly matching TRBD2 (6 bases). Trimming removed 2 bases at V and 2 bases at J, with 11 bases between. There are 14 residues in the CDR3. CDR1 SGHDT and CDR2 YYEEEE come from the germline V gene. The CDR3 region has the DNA TGTGCCAGCAGCTTCGGGACTTACACCTACGAGCAGTACTTC. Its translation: CASSFGTYTYEQYF. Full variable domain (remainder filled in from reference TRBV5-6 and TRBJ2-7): DAGVTQSPTHLIKTRGQQVTLRCSPKSGHDTVSWYQQALGQGPQFIFQYYEEEERQRGNFPDRFSGHQFPNYSSELNVNALLLGDSALYLCASSFGTYTYEQYFGPGTRLTVT.

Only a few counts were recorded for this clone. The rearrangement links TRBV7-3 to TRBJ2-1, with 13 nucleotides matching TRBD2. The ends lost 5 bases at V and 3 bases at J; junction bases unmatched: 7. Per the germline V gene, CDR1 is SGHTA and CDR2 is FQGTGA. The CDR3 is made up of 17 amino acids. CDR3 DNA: TGTGCCAGCAGCCCCGACCGGACTAGCGGGAGCTACAATGAGCAGTTCTTC. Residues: CASSPDRTSGSYNEQFF.

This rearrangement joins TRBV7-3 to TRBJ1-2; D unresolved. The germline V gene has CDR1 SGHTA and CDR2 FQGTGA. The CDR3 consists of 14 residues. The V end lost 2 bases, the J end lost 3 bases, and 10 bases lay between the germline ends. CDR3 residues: CASSLRRADYGYTF. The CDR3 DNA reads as TGTGCCAGCAGCTTACGACGAGCGGACTATGGCTACACCTTC.

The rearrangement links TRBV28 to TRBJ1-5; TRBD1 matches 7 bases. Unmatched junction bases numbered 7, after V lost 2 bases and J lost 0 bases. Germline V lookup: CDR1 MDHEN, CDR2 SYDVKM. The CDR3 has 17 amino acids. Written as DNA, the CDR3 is TGTGCCAGCAGTTTAGGGCAGGGGGGATATAGCAATCAGCCCCAGCATTTT. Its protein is CASSLGQGGYSNQPQHF.

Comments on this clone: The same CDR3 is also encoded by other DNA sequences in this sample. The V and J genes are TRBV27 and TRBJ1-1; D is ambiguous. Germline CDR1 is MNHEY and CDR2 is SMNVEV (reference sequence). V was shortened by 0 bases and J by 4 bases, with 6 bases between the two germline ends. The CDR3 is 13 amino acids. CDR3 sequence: CASSLSRGTEAFF. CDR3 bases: TGTGCCAGCAGTTTATCACGGGGCACTGAAGCTTTCTTT.

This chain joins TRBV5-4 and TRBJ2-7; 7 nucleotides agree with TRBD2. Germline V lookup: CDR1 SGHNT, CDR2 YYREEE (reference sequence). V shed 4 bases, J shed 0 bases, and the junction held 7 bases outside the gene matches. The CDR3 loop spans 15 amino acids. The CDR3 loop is CASSAGTTISYEQYF. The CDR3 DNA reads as TGTGCCAGCAGCGCGGGGACTACAATCTCCTACGAGCAGTACTTC.

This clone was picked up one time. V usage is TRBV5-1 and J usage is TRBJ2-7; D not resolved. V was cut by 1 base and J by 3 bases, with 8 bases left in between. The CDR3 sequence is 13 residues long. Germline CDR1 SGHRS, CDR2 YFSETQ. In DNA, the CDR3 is TGCGCCAGCAGCTTGAAAAGCTTCTACGAGCAGTACTTC. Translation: CASSLKSFYEQYF.

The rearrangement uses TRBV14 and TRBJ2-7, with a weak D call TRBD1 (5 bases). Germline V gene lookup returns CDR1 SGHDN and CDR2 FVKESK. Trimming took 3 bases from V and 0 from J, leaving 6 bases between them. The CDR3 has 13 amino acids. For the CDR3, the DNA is TGTGCCAGCAGCCAGACAGTCTCCTACGAGCAGTACTTC. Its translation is CASSQTVSYEQYF.

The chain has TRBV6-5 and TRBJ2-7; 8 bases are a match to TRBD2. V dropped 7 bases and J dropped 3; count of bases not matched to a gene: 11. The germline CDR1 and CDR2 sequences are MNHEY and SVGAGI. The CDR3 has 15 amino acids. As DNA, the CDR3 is TGTGCCAGCACCTCGCTCCGGGGGGGGAACTACGAGCAGTACTTC. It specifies CASTSLRGGNYEQYF.

CDR3 DNA sequence: TGTGCCAGCAGCTTACAGGGGCTGGGGGGCTACACCTTC. Translation gives CASSLQGLGGYTF. The chain uses TRBV13 and TRBJ1-2; tentative D call: TRBD1 (6 bases). The CDR3 is made up of 13 amino acids. From germline, CDR1 is PRHDT and CDR2 FYEKMQ (reference sequence). V was shortened by 2 bases and J by 8 bases, with 12 bases between the two germline ends.

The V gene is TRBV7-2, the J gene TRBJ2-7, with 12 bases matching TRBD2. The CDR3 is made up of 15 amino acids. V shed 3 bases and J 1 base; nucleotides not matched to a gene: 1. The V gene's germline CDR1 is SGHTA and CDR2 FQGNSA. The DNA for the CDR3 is TGTGCCAGCAGCTTCCTAGCGGGAGGGTCCTACGAGCAGTACTTC. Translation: CASSFLAGGSYEQYF.

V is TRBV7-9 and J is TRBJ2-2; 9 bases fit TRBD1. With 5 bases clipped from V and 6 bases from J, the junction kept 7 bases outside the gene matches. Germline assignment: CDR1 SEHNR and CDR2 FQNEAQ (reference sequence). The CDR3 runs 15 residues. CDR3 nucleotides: TGTGCCAGCAGCAAAGGGGACAGGGCGGCCGGGGAGCTGTTTTTT. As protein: CASSKGDRAAGELFF.

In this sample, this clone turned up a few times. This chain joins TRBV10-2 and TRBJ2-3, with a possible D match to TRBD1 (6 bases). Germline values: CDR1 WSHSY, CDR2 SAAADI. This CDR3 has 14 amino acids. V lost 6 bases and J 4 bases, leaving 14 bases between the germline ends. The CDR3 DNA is TGCGCCAGCAGCGACAGGAATTTTCCAGATACGCAGTATTTT. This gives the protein CASSDRNFPDTQYF.